This T cell receptor (beta chain) originates from a study of cytomegalovirus exposure and HLA in healthy donors (TCRdb year 2017). Broadly, across the study: An earlier analysis of more than 550 of the donors reported over 250 Gb of sequence data and approximately 120 million unique TCR beta sequences obtained from about 200 million T cells. In addition to the first cohort of roughly 670 subjects, a separate validation cohort of around 110 different subjects was used. Of the 350 to 450 genotyped donors, 65% to 90% fell in the genetic ancestry cluster associated with self-reported Caucasian donors. A later genetic analysis used genome-wide SNP genotypes for about 60% of the roughly 670 donors, treating that subset as a discovery cohort. Class I and class II HLA loci were covered by the typing at four-digit resolution. Every discovery cohort repertoire had been produced on one sequencing platform. To predict cytomegalovirus infection status, the study brought together high-throughput TCR immunosequencing, statistical association of individual TCRs with disease status, and machine learning. Five DR-DQ haplotypes were handled as single units for association and clustering, since linkage in the cohort was strong. Typing coverage varied by locus: 629-630 donors for A, B, C, DRB1 and DQB1; 522 for DQA1; nearly 610 for DPA1; approximately 470 for DPB1. Roughly 300 gigabases of sequencing data and 91 million or so unique TCR sequences made up an early release that covered roughly 670 HLA-typed donors. Donor age, sex, ethnicity and CMV serostatus were compiled alongside the repertoire data. Using immunosequencing, the study profiled T cell repertoires from about 620 subjects and related those repertoires to cytomegalovirus serostatus. The study was designed to test whether signatures of past pathogen exposure could be identified by cataloging public T cell receptors. Rather than using new phenotypic data, the later analysis identified candidate immune exposures from TCR beta sequences and from how often those sequences occurred across donors. A later analysis re-examined previously published TCR beta repertoires from just over 650 donors and added high-resolution HLA genotyping to investigate patterns of TCR occurrence. To decide whether each TCR beta V gene segment behaved as functional or pseudogenic, an earlier analysis of approximately 620 of the donors relied on high-throughput TCR beta sequencing. Among about 390 genotyped donors of the cohort, an average of roughly 240,000 unique TCR beta nucleotide sequences were sequenced per donor, around 20% of them non-productive.

In its sample, this clone was seen once. It has no known antigen specificity. Per-base quality was not reported, and no clone a single base away is much larger than it. To prepare the library, the immunoSEQ multiplex PCR assay was applied. For the multiplex PCR, a mixture combining 60 forward primers for TCR Vbeta segments and 13 reverse primers for TCR Jbeta segments was used. A multiplex PCR assay on genomic DNA amplified the CDR3 region of rearranged TCR beta genes. On the Illumina HiSeq System, the amplified TCR beta libraries were sequenced as 87-base-pair reads. In the paper's pipeline: Across the roughly 700 repertoires, a later analysis counted 80 million or so unique TCR beta chains, 9.5 million to 12 million of which were shared by at least two donors. Raw reads were error-corrected and collapsed into unique sequences with a nearest-neighbor algorithm that merged closely related sequences to remove PCR and sequencing errors. To assign V, D and J gene segments, CDR3 sequences were aligned to IMGT reference sequences. Each retained sequence needed at least a six-nucleotide match to both a V gene segment and a J gene segment. A rearrangement was called productive if the CDR3 had no stop codons and remained in frame with V and J, and every other rearrangement was called non-productive. Following IMGT convention, CDR3 was defined as the stretch from the second conserved V-encoded cysteine to the conserved J-encoded phenylalanine. In an earlier analysis of more than 550 of the donors, sequences lacking an unambiguous match to a single V gene segment were excluded. In an earlier analysis of several hundred of the donors, V segments were called functional above 56.7% productive rearrangements and were called segregating when the between-donor standard deviation exceeded 5%. A statistical classification framework was developed to diagnose cytomegalovirus status using the catalog of TCR beta chain sequences. In a later analysis, V and J genes were assigned by comparing TCR nucleotide sequences against IMGT/GENE-DB human TR gene sequences. Using the TCRdist pipeline, a later analysis assigned CDR3 sequences along with most-parsimonious VDJ recombination scenarios. A later analysis defined each TCR beta chain by its CDR3 amino acid sequence plus V-gene family, and excluded reads lacking a unique V-gene family. To address suspected cross-contamination and a sequencing artifact, a later analysis removed several hundred highly shared, low-generation-probability nucleotide sequences. In a later analysis, a clonal expansion index was calculated for each public chain from normalized within-repertoire ranks of inferred template counts. Generation probabilities in a later analysis came from a VDJ recombination model fitted to out-of-frame rearrangements, and those results were checked against IGoR. Hypergeometric tests were used in a later analysis to score TCR-TCR, TCR-HLA and TCR-CMV co-occurrence, with a repertoire-size bias correction applied to the TCR pairs. In a later analysis, false discovery rates were estimated by permuting HLA or CMV assignments 20 times. In a later analysis, co-occurring TCRs were grouped with DBSCAN, and TCRdist sequence similarity was added when clustering was performed within HLA-allele-positive subsets. Repertoires with fewer than 30,000 or more than 120,000 public chains were left out of co-occurrence clustering, as were several repertoires with anomalous nucleotide sharing. This is the immuneACCESS table as TCRdb keeps it, with only in-frame sequences that have V and J called. A part of the clones is gone; compared with another copy, unresolved V genes explain less than half, and the rest is unexplained. V, J and clone size were drawn from that table, and D and trimming were deduced from the DNA. The sample profile shows more than 100,000 clones; approximately 82% of them were found once. The top ten constitute less than 2% of the sample.

Relative to germline, V is 5 bases shorter and J is 1 base shorter, with 17 bases between their ends. Spanning cysteine to phenylalanine, the CDR3 consists of 16 amino acids. The only DNA kept is the CDR3, 48 bases in frame from the first base. CDR1 and CDR2 were assigned from the germline V gene (reference sequence) as LNHDA and SQIVND. The cohort comprised 670 or so healthy bone marrow donors. At the time of sampling, every cohort member was nominally healthy, though immune exposures that went unrecorded were likely present. The donor tested CMV seronegative and was one of the 352 seronegative cohort members. Each donor provided a peripheral blood sample, and peripheral blood mononuclear cells were used for TCR beta sequencing. The Qiagen DNeasy Blood Extraction Kit was used to extract genomic DNA from the blood cell samples. General conclusions and limits of the study: According to a later analysis, TCR association rates differed among HLA loci, with DRB1 alleles showing the most associated TCRs and HLA-C alleles showing the fewest. Cytomegalovirus status was reported to be diagnosed by the classifier with high specificity and sensitivity in both the original and validation cohorts. A further reported finding was that TCR beta sequences accurately predicted the HLA-A and HLA-B alleles for most subjects in the first cohort. Some IMGT-functional V segments, including TRBV6-2 and TRBV6-3, could not be distinguished by the 87-base-pair reads and were therefore excluded. In the study, around 150 TCR beta chains were listed as associated with cytomegalovirus. Because counts were too low, under 20 rarely observed V segments, including chromosome 9 orphons, were left out of the earlier analysis of over 550 of the donors. Immune exposure information for the cohort was limited to CMV serostatus. In a later analysis, HLA-associated TCR beta chains showed more clonal expansion and lower generation probabilities than non-associated chains that were equally common. A cluster of highly shared sequence variants was judged likely to be a technical artifact of the sequencing pipeline. A later genetic analysis associated a missense DCLRE1C variant with V-gene and J-gene trimming of TCR beta chains, and an independent cohort replicated the association. The authors suggested that the approach could potentially be generalized to other disease states and immunological phenotypes. In an earlier analysis of 587 of the donors, most TCR beta V segments appeared in productive rearrangements about 87% or about 30% of the time, broadly matching IMGT annotations. Sequencing depth was assumed to be roughly uniform across donors in the presence/absence analyses, though that assumption may not hold. Only TCR beta chains were sequenced in this cohort, and the absence of alpha or paired-chain data limited detectable features. Because HLA typing was missing for some donors at each locus, association tests included only the typed subset. Across donors, most TCR sequences were observed very rarely, whereas some public TCRs were present in many individuals. Linkage disequilibrium might explain the correlated functional status among segregating V segments, but an unknown experimental factor could not be excluded. A later analysis reported that several top co-occurrence clusters appeared linked to parvovirus B19, influenza, CMV and Epstein-Barr virus. A later analysis found that most CMV-associated TCR beta chains appeared HLA-restricted, with HLA associations seemingly driven largely by CMV exposure. Strong co-occurrence of HLA alleles, especially DR and DQ, made assigning TCR associations to individual alleles difficult. In vitro tests confirmed that a few of the cytomegalovirus-associated TCR beta chains recognize cytomegalovirus antigens. A later analysis associated 16,951 TCR beta sequences with specific HLA alleles at a false discovery rate of 0.05. In a later genetic analysis, fewer N-insertions in productive TCRs were reported among donors in an Asian-associated ancestry cluster than the roughly 700-donor mean.

Sequencing was carried out using PBMCs. The sequence joins TRBV19 to TRBJ1-1; matching of 6 bases hints at TRBD1 as the D gene. The origin of this receptor is a man between 35 and 55 years old in good health and CMV-seronegative. Read as DNA, the sequence is TGTGCCAGTAGTGTCATGTGGGGGCTACAGAACACTGAAGCTTTCTTT. Translated, it reads CASSVMWGLQNTEAFF.